This is a list of T cell receptor beta chains from one sample in a study of T cell changes during pregnancy in multiple sclerosis. This table comes from immunoSEQ multiplex PCR, and its TCRdb copy is limited to in-frame clones, with some not included. Of more than 80,000 clones listed, less than 95% were seen once; the top ten hold around 1.5%. This specimen consisted of peripheral blood, obtained after pregnancy. These TCRs come from a female donor with multiple sclerosis, enrolled in a pregnancy study. CDR3s include the opening cysteine and the closing phenylalanine or tryptophan. The D gene is left open where the match is weak. The size of a clone is reported for some rows only, either as once, few or many, or as a class for expanded clones.

D	J	V	size	DNA	CDR3
NA	TRBJ1-5	TRBV5-1	NA	TGCGCCAGCAGCTGGGGCGAAAATCAGCCCCAGCATTTT	CASSWGENQPQHF
NA	TRBJ2-1	TRBV6-4	once	TGTGCCAGCAGTCAGACTAGTGTGTACAATGAGCAGTTCTTC	CASSQTSVYNEQFF
NA	TRBJ2-3	TRBV18	NA	TGTGCCAGCTCACCCTTTCCCGCAACAGGGATCAGCACAGATACGCAGTATTTT	CASSPFPATGISTDTQYF
TRBD2	TRBJ2-3	TRBV30	NA	TGTGCCTGGAAGTATGGCGGGGGGGCCTCGAATACGCAGTATTTT	CAWKYGGGASNTQYF
NA	TRBJ2-1	TRBV9	NA	TGTGCCAGCAGCGTAGGAGACAGTTTCAATGAGCAGTTCTTC	CASSVGDSFNEQFF
TRBD2	TRBJ2-7	TRBV30	NA	TGTGCCTGGAGTACTTCAAGCGGGGGCTACGAGCAGTACTTC	CAWSTSSGGYEQYF
TRBD1	TRBJ1-4	TRBV7-9	NA	TGTGCCAGCAGCCTACAGGGGTCTGAAGAAAAACTGTTTTTT	CASSLQGSEEKLFF
TRBD1	TRBJ2-1	TRBV30	NA	TGTGCCTGGAACAGGGGACGTGTTGGTGAGCAGTTCTTC	CAWNRGRVGEQFF
TRBD1	TRBJ2-2	TRBV4-2	NA	TGTGCCAGCAGCCAAGGGATTCAAAGGGGGCGCACCGGGGAGCTGTTTTTT	CASSQGIQRGRTGELFF
TRBD2	TRBJ2-1	TRBV4-2	NA	TGTGCCAGCTCGGTAGTAGCGGGGGATATGAACAATGAGCAGTTCTTC	CASSVVAGDMNNEQFF
NA	TRBJ2-7	TRBV7-2	NA	TGTGCCAGCAGCTTTCGCAGGGGCGAGCAGTACTTC	CASSFRRGEQYF
NA	TRBJ1-6	TRBV6-1	once	TGTGCCAGCAGCCCCGCGGAGGGGAATTCACCCCTCCACTTT	CASSPAEGNSPLHF
TRBD2	TRBJ2-7	TRBV2	NA	TGTGCCAGCATTTTTACTAGCGGGAGTTACGAGCAGTACTTC	CASIFTSGSYEQYF
TRBD2	TRBJ2-7	TRBV6-6	NA	TGTGCCAGCAGTCGGGGGGACTCAGCCTACGAGCAGTACTTC	CASSRGDSAYEQYF
NA	TRBJ2-7	TRBV10-3	NA	TGTGCCATCAGAATGACAGCCGAGTCCTACGAGCAGTACTTC	CAIRMTAESYEQYF
TRBD2	TRBJ2-1	TRBV11-2	NA	TGTGCCAGCAGCTTAGTGGTTTCTAGCGGGGCCGAGCGTCTTGAGCAGTTCTTC	CASSLVVSSGAERLEQFF
NA	TRBJ2-4	TRBV5-4	NA	TGTGCCAGCAGCTTGGGAGGCAAAAACATTCAGTACTTC	CASSLGGKNIQYF
TRBD2	TRBJ2-2	TRBV6-1	NA	TGTGCCAGCATATTTAGCGGGAGTTCAAGCGGGGAGCTGTTTTTT	CASIFSGSSSGELFF
NA	TRBJ1-4	TRBV14	NA	TGTGCCAGCAGCTGGGGGGGGATGCGGGAAAAACTGTTTTTT	CASSWGGMREKLFF
TRBD1	TRBJ1-4	TRBV19	NA	TGTGCCAGTATGGGCAGGGGGCATGAAAAACTGTTTTTT	CASMGRGHEKLFF
TRBD2	TRBJ2-5	TRBV27	NA	TGTGCCAGCAGTTTTGCTAGCGGGAGTTCTCAAGAGACCCAGTACTTC	CASSFASGSSQETQYF
TRBD1	TRBJ1-1	TRBV2	few	TGTGCCAGTGTCCGGGAGGGGGCAACTGAAGCTTTCTTT	CASVREGATEAFF
NA	TRBJ2-4	TRBV15	NA	TGTGCCACCAGCAGAGATCTGACAGGAGGAAAAAACATTCAGTACTTC	CATSRDLTGGKNIQYF
TRBD2	TRBJ2-3	TRBV27	NA	TGTGCCAGCAGTTTACTAGCGGGGGGCACAACAGATACGCAGTATTTT	CASSLLAGGTTDTQYF
NA	TRBJ2-7	TRBV4-1	NA	TGCGCCAGCAGCCAGAGCGACAGGCGGCCCTCCTACGAGCAGTACTTC	CASSQSDRRPSYEQYF
TRBD1	TRBJ2-7	TRBV6-5	NA	TGTGCCAGCAGCCGGACAGGGGGGTCCTACGAGCAGTACTTC	CASSRTGGSYEQYF
TRBD2	TRBJ2-1	TRBV29-1	NA	TGCAGCGTTGAAATGGTGACTAGCAGGTACAATGAGCAGTTCTTC	CSVEMVTSRYNEQFF
TRBD2	TRBJ2-5	TRBV11-3	NA	TGTGCCAGCAGCCTCGGACTAGCGGGGGGCCAAGAGACCCAGTACTTC	CASSLGLAGGQETQYF
NA	TRBJ2-7	TRBV29-1	NA	TGCAGCGTTGATCGAGACAGGCCCTACGAGCAGTACTTC	CSVDRDRPYEQYF
NA	TRBJ1-4	TRBV18	NA	TGTGCCAGCTCACCAGCAGGTCCCACTAATGAAAAACTGTTTTTT	CASSPAGPTNEKLFF